This TCR beta chain was retrieved from a study of blood T cell repertoires in COVID-19. For the study at large: The study drew acute and convalescent COVID-19 samples from the United States, Italy and Spain. T cells, B-cell-depleted T cells, or PBMCs supplied cDNA or gDNA.

Germline values: CDR1 SGHTA, CDR2 FQGNSA. There are 15 residues in the CDR3. V was pared by 5 bases and J by 2 bases, with 5 bases of the junction left unmatched. Under the authors' procedure: Reference gene primer amplification gave nucleated cell count estimates. The assay was immunoSEQ multiplex PCR, and TCRdb's table has in-frame clones only and misses some. Clone size and the V and J calls come from that table; the DNA yielded D and trimming. The table records 150,000 to 200,000 clones, over 80% of them present only once. The V gene is TRBV7-2, the J gene TRBJ2-1; 8 bases match TRBD2. This sequence originates from a woman between 45 and 65 years old with acute or convalescent COVID-19. Sample: peripheral blood. Written as DNA, the CDR3 is TGTGCCAGCAGCCTGACTAGCGCGACCTACAATGAGCAGTTCTTC. Translated, it gives CASSLTSATYNEQFF.